In this sample, the clone carrying this TCR beta chain turned up many times. Amplification of TCR beta CDR3 regions used RNA as the template. HTBI primers drove first-round RT-PCR of the TCR CDR3. A single record per CDR3 protein comes from TCRdb applying MiXCR to the multiplex PCR reads. The sample has 110,000 to 150,000 distinct CDR3 sequences, over 20% seen once. This specimen belongs to a study of T cells in Graves' hyperthyroidism and ophthalmopathy. On the study more broadly: Before treatment of any kind, peripheral blood was taken at initial diagnosis.

CDR3 size: 14 residues. The germline V and J ends were trimmed by 6 bases and 2 bases, with 12 bases remaining between them. Looked up from germline, CDR1 is LGHDT and CDR2 is YNNKEL (reference sequence). The origin of this receptor is a woman between 45 and 65 years old with Graves' hyperthyroidism that later progressed to Graves' ophthalmopathy. Sequencing was done on a sample of blood. The chain is built from TRBV3-1 and TRBJ2-3; the D gene could be TRBD1 or TRBD2 (5 bases each). DNA for the CDR3: TGTGCCAGCAGATCGGGACGGACCACAGATACGCAGTATTTT. Its protein product is CASRSGRTTDTQYF.